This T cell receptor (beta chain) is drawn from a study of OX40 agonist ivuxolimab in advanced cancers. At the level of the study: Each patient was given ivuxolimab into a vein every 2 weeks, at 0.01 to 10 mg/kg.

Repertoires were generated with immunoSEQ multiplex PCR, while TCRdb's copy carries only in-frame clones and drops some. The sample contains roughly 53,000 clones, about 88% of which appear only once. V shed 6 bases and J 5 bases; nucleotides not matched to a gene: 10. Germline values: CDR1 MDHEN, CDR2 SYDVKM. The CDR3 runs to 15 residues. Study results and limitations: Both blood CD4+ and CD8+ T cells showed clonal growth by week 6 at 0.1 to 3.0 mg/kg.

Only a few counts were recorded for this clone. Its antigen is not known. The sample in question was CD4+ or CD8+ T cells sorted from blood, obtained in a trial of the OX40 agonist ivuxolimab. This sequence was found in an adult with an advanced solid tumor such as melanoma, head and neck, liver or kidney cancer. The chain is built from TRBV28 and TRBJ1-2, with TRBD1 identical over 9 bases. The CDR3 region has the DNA TGTGCCAGCAGGCCCCAACCCGGGACAGGGTATGGCTACACCTTC. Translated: CASRPQPGTGYGYTF.